The clone carrying this T cell receptor beta chain was recorded at least ten times. Its antigen is unknown. TCR beta CDR3 sequences were amplified from RNA transcripts. HTBI primers were employed in a first-round RT-PCR of the TCR CDR3. Via MiXCR, TCRdb re-called the multiplex PCR reads, giving one row per CDR3 protein. The sample holds 300,000 to 450,000 distinct CDR3 sequences, roughly 14% seen once. Germline loops: CDR1 KGHSH, CDR2 LQKENI. This CDR3 region has 14 residues. Deletions cut 3 bases from V and 5 bases from J, with 13 bases between. These data originate in a study of T cells in Graves' hyperthyroidism and ophthalmopathy. The study's findings and limits: Most thyroid-expanded clonotypes above 0.001 were also found in blood.

Not enrolled were patients with uncontrolled infection, other autoimmune disease, pregnancy or lactation. Clinical symptoms, serum thyroxine, TRAb, thyroid ultrasound and orbital computed tomography established diagnosis. The chain uses TRBV18 and TRBJ1-1; D gene ambiguous. The source is a woman aged 18-29 years with Graves' hyperthyroidism that later progressed to Graves' ophthalmopathy. The sample consisted of blood. The CDR3 reads CASSPQSARTEAFF. The CDR3 DNA reads as TGTGCCAGCTCACCGCAGTCGGCGCGGACTGAAGCTTTCTTT. Looking up the rest from reference TRBV18 and TRBJ1-1 gives the full variable domain: NAGVMQNPRHLVRRRGQEARLRCSPMKGHSHVYWYRQLPEEGLKFMVYLQKENIIDESGMPKERFSAEFPKEGPSILRIQQVVRGDSAAYFCASSPQSARTEAFFGQGTRLTVV.